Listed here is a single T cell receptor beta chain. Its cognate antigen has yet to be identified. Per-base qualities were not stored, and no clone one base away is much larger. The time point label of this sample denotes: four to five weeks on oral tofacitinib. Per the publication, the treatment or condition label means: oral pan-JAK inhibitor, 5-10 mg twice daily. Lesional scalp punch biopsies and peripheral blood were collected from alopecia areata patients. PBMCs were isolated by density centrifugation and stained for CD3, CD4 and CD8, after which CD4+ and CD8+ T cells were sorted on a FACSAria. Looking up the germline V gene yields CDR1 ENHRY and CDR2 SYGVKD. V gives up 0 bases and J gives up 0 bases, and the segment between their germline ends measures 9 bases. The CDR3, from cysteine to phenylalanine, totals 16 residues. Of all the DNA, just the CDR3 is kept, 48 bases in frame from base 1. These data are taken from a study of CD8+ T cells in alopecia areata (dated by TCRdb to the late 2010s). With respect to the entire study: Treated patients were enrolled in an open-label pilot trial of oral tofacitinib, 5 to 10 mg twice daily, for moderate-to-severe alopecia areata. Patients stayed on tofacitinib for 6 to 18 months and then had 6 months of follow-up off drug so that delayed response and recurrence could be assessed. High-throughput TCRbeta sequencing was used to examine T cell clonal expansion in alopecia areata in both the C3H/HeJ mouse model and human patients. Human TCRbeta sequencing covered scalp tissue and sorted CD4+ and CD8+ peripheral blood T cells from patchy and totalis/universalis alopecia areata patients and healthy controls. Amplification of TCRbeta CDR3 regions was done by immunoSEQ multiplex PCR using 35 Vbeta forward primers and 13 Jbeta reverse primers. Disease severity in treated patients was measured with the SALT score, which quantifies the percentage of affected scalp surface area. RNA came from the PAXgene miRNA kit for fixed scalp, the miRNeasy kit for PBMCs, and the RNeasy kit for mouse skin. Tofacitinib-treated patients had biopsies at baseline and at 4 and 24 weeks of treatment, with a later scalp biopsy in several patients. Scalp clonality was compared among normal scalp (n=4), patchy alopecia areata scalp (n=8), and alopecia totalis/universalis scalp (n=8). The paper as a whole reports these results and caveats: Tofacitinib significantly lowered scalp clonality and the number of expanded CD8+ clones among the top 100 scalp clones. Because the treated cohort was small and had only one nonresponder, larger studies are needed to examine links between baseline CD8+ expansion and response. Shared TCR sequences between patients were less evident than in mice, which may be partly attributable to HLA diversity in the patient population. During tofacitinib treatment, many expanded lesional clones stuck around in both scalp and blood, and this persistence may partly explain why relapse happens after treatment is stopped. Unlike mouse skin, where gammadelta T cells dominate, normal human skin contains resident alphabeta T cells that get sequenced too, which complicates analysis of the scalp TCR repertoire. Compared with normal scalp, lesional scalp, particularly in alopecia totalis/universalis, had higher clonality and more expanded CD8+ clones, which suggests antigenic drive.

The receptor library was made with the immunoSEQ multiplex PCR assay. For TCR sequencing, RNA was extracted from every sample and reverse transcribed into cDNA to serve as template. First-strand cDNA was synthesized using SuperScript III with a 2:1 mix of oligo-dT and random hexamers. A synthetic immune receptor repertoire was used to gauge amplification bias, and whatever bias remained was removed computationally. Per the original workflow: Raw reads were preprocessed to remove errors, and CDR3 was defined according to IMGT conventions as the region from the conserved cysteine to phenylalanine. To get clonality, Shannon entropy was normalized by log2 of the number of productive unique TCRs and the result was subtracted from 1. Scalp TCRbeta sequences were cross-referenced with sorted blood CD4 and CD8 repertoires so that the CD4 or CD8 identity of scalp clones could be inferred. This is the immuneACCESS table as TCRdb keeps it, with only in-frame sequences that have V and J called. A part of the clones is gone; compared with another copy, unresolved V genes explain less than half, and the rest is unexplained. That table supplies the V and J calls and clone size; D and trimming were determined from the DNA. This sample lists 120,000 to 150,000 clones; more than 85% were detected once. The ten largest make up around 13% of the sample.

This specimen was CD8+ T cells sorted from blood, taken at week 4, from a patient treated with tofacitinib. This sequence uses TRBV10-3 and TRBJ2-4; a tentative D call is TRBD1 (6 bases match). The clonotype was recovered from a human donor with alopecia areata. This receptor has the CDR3 CAISESTGTAKNIQYF. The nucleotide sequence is TGTGCCATCAGTGAGTCGACAGGTACAGCCAAAAACATTCAGTACTTC.